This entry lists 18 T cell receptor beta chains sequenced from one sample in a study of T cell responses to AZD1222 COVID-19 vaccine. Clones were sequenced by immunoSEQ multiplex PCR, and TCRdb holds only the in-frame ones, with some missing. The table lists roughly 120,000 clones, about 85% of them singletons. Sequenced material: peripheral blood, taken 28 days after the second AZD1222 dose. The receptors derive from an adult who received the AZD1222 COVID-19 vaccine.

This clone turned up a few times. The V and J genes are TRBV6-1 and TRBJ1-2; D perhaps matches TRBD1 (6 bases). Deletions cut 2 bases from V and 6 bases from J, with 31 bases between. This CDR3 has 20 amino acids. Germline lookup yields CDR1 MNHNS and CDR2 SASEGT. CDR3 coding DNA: TGTGCCAGCAGTGAATTTTCCCAGGTTTGGGGGGCGGGGGCGCCGAATGGCTACACCTTC. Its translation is CASSEFSQVWGAGAPNGYTF.

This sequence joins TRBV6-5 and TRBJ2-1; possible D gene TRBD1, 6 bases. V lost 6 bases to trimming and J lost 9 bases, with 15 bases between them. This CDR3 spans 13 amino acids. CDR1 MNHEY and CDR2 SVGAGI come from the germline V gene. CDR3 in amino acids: CASRGQGPGEQFF. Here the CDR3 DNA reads TGTGCCAGCAGGGGACAAGGCCCCGGTGAGCAGTTCTTC.

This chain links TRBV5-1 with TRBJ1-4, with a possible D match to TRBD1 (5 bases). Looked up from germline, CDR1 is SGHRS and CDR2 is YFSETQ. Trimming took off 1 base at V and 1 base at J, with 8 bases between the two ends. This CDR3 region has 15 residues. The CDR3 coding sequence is TGCGCCAGCAGCTTGTCGACAGTAACTAATGAAAAACTGTTTTTT. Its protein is CASSLSTVTNEKLFF.

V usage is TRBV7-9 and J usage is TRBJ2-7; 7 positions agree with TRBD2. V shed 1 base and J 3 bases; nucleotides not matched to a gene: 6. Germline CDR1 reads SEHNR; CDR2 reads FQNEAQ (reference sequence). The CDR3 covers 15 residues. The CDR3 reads CASSLGEGLVYEQYF. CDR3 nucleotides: TGTGCCAGCAGCTTAGGGGAGGGGCTAGTCTACGAGCAGTACTTC.

CDR3 sequence: CASSSGNFWYGYTF. The CDR3 nucleotides are TGCGCCAGCAGCAGCGGGAACTTCTGGTATGGCTACACCTTC. The chain couples TRBV4-1 to TRBJ1-2; D unclear. Trimming stripped 5 bases from V and 5 bases from J, with 15 bases between. CDR1 and CDR2 from the germline V gene are MGHRA and YSYEKL. CDR3 length: 14 amino acids.

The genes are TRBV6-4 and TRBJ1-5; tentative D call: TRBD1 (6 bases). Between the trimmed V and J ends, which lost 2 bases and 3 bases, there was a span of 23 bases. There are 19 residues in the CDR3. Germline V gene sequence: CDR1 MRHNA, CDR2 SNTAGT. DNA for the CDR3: TGTGCCAGCAGTGACAGACTACGGGACACCCATACGGTCAATCAGCCCCAGCATTTT. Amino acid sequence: CASSDRLRDTHTVNQPQHF.

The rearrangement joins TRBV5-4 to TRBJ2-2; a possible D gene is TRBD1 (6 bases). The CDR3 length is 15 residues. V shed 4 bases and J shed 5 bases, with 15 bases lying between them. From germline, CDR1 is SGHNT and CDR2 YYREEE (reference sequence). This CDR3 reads CASSRDGGRTGELFF. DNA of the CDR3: TGTGCCAGCAGCCGGGATGGGGGCCGAACCGGGGAGCTGTTTTTT.

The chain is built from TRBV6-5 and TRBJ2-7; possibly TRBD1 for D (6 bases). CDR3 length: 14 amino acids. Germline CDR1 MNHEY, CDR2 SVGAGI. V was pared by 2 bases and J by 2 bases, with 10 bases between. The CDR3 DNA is TGTGCCAGCAGTTACGAGGGGGTCCCCTACGAGCAGTACTTC. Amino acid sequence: CASSYEGVPYEQYF.

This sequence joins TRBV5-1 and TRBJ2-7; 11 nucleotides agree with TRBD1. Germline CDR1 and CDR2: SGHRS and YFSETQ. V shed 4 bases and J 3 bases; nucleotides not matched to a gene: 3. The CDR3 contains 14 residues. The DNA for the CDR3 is TGCGCCAGCAGCATTGGGACAGGGGGCTACGAGCAGTACTTC. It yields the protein CASSIGTGGYEQYF.

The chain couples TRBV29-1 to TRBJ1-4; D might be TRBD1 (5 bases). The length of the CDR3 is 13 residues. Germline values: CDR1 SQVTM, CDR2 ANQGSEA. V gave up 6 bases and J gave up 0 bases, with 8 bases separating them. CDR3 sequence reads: CSVRQSTNEKLFF. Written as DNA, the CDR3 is TGCAGCGTCCGACAGTCAACTAATGAAAAACTGTTTTTT.

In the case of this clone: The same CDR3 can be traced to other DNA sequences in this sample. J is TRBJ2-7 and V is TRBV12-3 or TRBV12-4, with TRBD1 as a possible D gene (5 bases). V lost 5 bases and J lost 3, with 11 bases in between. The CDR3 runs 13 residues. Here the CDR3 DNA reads TGTGCCAGCAGTCTGGGGCAGGGCTACGAGCAGTACTTC. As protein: CASSLGQGYEQYF.

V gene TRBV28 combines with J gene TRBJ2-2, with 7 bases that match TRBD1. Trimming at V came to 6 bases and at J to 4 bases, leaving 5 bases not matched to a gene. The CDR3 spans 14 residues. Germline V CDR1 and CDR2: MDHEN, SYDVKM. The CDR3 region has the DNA TGTGCCAGCAGACCGGGACAGATCACCGGGGAGCTGTTTTTT. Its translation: CASRPGQITGELFF. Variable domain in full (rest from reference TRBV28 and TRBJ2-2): DVKVTQSSRYLVKRTGEKVFLECVQDMDHENMFWYRQDPGLGLRLIYFSYDVKMKEKGDIPEGYSVSREKKERFSLILESASTNQTSMYLCASRPGQITGELFFGEGSRLTVL.

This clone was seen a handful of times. The CDR3 protein is CASSGTGDYEQYF. CDR3 in DNA: TGTGCCAGCAGTGGGACAGGAGACTACGAGCAGTACTTC. The V and J genes are TRBV14 and TRBJ2-7; 8 bases are a match to TRBD1. From germline, CDR1 is SGHDN and CDR2 FVKESK. V lost 6 bases to trimming and J lost 3 bases; unmatched junction nucleotides: 4. The CDR3 contains 13 residues.

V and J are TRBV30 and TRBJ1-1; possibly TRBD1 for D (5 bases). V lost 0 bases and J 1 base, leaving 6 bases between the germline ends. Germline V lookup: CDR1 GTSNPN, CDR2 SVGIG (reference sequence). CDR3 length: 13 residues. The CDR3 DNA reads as TGTGCCTGGAGTGTCGGGGGGAACACTGAAGCTTTCTTT. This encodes CAWSVGGNTEAFF.

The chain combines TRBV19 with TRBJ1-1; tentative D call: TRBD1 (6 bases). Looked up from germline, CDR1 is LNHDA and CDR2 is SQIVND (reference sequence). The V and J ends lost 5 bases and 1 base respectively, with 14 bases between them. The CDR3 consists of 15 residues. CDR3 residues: CASSRRTDENTEAFF. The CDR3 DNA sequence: TGTGCCAGTAGTCGCCGGACAGACGAGAACACTGAAGCTTTCTTT.

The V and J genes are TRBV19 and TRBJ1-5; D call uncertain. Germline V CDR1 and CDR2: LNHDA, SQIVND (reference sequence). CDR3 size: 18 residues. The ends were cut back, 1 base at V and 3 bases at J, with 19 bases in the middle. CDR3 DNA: TGTGCCAGTAGTATAGGCACCATGGCCCAGCTCGTCAATCAGCCCCAGCATTTT. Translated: CASSIGTMAQLVNQPQHF. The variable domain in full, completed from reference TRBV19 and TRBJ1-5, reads DGGITQSPKYLFRKEGQNVTLSCEQNLNHDAMYWYRQDPGQGLRLIYYSQIVNDFQKGDIAEGYSVSREKKESFPLTVTSAQKNPTAFYLCASSIGTMAQLVNQPQHFGDGTRLSIL.

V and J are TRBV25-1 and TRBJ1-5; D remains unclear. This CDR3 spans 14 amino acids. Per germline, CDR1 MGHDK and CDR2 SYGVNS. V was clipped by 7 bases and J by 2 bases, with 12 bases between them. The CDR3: CASKDSEGNQPQHF. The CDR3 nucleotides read TGTGCCAGCAAGGACTCCGAGGGCAATCAGCCCCAGCATTTT.

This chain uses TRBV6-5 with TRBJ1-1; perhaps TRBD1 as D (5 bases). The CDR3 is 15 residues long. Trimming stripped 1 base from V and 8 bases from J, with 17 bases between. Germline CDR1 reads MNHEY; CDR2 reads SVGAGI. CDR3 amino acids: CASSYLARASLEAFF. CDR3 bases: TGTGCCAGCAGTTACTTGGCCAGGGCGTCTTTGGAAGCTTTCTTT.